These T cell receptor beta chains were read from a single sample in a study of T-cell memory formation after mild COVID-19. TCRdb reprocessed the 5' RACE reads via MiXCR and lists one record per CDR3 protein. The repertoire holds 450,000 to 650,000 distinct CDR3 sequences, with roughly 18% as singletons. The sequencing input was PBMCs or a T cell subset sorted from them (not recorded which). These receptors originate from an adult woman who had mild COVID-19 (a few samples of this study predate the infection). Cell type and time point are not known. CDR3s include the opening cysteine and the closing phenylalanine or tryptophan. D genes are given only for firm matches. Expanded clones are given a class, and other clones once, few, many or no size at all.

>TRBJ2-2|NA|TRBV9|NA
CASGATSGELFF
TGTGCCAGCGGCGCCACGTCCGGGGAGCTGTTTTTT
>TRBJ2-3|NA|TRBV3-1|TRBD2
CASSPLAGSSTDTQYF
TGTGCCAGCAGCCCTCTAGCGGGGTCTAGCACAGATACGCAGTATTTT
>TRBJ2-2|few|TRBV4-1|TRBD1
CASSQAQQGPNTGELFF
TGCGCCAGCAGCCAAGCTCAACAGGGGCCGAACACCGGGGAGCTGTTTTTT
>TRBJ1-3|NA|TRBV3-1|TRBD1
CASSPTGGTGNTIYF
TGTGCCAGCAGCCCAACAGGGGGAACGGGAAACACCATATATTTT
>TRBJ1-1|few|TRBV7-2|NA
CASSPRQKNTEAFF
TGTGCCAGCAGCCCCCGACAGAAAAACACTGAAGCTTTCTTT
>TRBJ2-1|NA|TRBV20-1|TRBD2
CSAPGLAGGWSYNEQFF
TGCAGTGCTCCCGGACTAGCGGGAGGATGGTCCTACAATGAGCAGTTCTTC
>TRBJ2-2|NA|TRBV25-1|TRBD1
CASSEGDRDTGELFF
TGTGCCAGCAGTGAGGGAGACAGGGACACCGGGGAGCTGTTTTTT
>TRBJ1-5|many|TRBV5-1|TRBD1
CASSSGGSNQPQHF
TGCGCCAGCAGCTCAGGGGGAAGCAATCAGCCCCAGCATTTT
>TRBJ2-5|NA|TRBV25-1|NA
CASSVLGGGVETQYF
TGTGCCAGCAGTGTTTTAGGGGGAGGAGTGGAGACCCAGTACTTC
>TRBJ1-4|NA|TRBV20-1|NA
CSARSGLATNEKLFF
TGCAGTGCTAGGAGTGGACTTGCAACTAATGAAAAACTGTTTTTT
>TRBJ2-5|NA|TRBV20-1|NA
CSASMAGKETQYF
TGCAGTGCTAGTATGGCTGGAAAAGAGACCCAGTACTTC
>TRBJ2-3|few|TRBV6-5|NA
CASTPPGRKSTDTQYF
TGTGCCAGCACTCCCCCTGGGAGAAAAAGCACAGATACGCAGTATTTT
>TRBJ2-3|few|TRBV6-5|NA
CASALTKADTQYF
TGTGCCAGCGCCTTAACTAAGGCAGATACGCAGTATTTT
>TRBJ2-1|NA|TRBV12-3/TRBV12-4|NA
CASSHPGGLDEQFF
TGTGCCAGCAGCCACCCCGGGGGCCTGGATGAGCAGTTCTTC
>TRBJ2-3|few|TRBV30|TRBD1
CAWREMWDSDYTDTQYF
TGTGCCTGGAGGGAAATGTGGGACAGCGACTACACAGATACGCAGTATTTT
>TRBJ2-5|many|TRBV24-1|TRBD2
CATSEGGTSGIQETQYF
TGTGCCACCAGTGAGGGGGGGACTAGCGGGATACAAGAGACCCAGTACTTC
>TRBJ2-1|few|TRBV24-1|NA
CATSDFEAASSYNEQFF
TGTGCCACCAGTGATTTTGAGGCAGCGAGCTCCTACAATGAGCAGTTCTTC
>TRBJ2-1|few|TRBV3-1|NA
CASSPYRSDEQFF
TGTGCCAGCAGCCCCTACCGGTCCGATGAGCAGTTCTTC
>TRBJ2-1|NA|TRBV3-1|NA
CASSHRDTYNEQFF
TGTGCCAGCAGCCACCGGGACACCTACAATGAGCAGTTCTTC